These T cell receptor beta chains were read from a single sample in a study of post-analysis software for immune sequencing data. TCRdb re-called the PCR reads with MiXCR, one entry per CDR3 protein. This table holds 430,000 or so distinct CDR3 sequences, more than 30% found once. Specimen: blood. Receptors originate from a girl aged 2 to 10 with multiple sclerosis. CDR3s include the opening cysteine and the closing phenylalanine or tryptophan. A D gene is named only where the DNA matches it firmly.

d_call	cdr3_length	v_call	cdr3_aa
TRBD1	16	TRBV6-1	CASSQGTAHSNQPQHF
.	15	TRBV29-1	CSVEELETPNNEQFF
.	12	TRBV20-1	CSATSAPSEQYF
.	14	TRBV3-1	CASSQQGSNQPQHF
TRBD1	13	TRBV24-1	CATSDQGQDEQYF
.	14	TRBV6-6	CASSYTVRGAEQFF
.	15	TRBV2	CASSALTGKLREQYF
.	13	TRBV7-9	CASGWGWYNEQFF
.	16	TRBV5-1	CASSGREASWQETQYF
TRBD1	16	TRBV20-1	CSARTEGALSYNEQFF
.	17	TRBV3-1	CASSQSWGRTTQETQYF
.	13	TRBV28	CASSFPPEEKLFF
TRBD1	12	TRBV6-5	CASRGTGNEQYF
.	12	TRBV20-1	CSARTNNQPQHF
.	14	TRBV5-1	CASSPGVGYYGYTF
.	15	TRBV7-6	CASSLGSSNTGELFF
TRBD2	16	TRBV20-1	CSAGGSSGIAGNEQFF
.	14	TRBV4-2	CASSQGVVGTEQFF
TRBD1	16	TRBV4-1	CASSQEPGQGTYEQYF
.	11	TRBV5-1	CASSGLETQYF
.	14	TRBV20-1	CSAKRQYSSYEQYF
TRBD2	15	TRBV20-1	CSAQGLAGPIYEQYF
.	14	TRBV7-8	CASSFENLGNTIYF
.	14	TRBV12-3/TRBV12-4	CASSPTAGANVLTF
TRBD2	15	TRBV7-2	CASSLASGRANEQYF
.	16	TRBV7-9	CASSLYKGGPGDTQYF
.	14	TRBV29-1	CSVGPGSNTDTQYF
.	17	TRBV12-3/TRBV12-4	CASSLASWGRMNTEAFF
TRBD1	14	TRBV9	CASSGGTARYGYTF
.	13	TRBV7-8	CASSLGTNTEAFF
TRBD2	14	TRBV29-1	CSVVAGGSQETQYF
.	17	TRBV7-3	CASSEQGRQASTDTQYF
TRBD2	14	TRBV10-3	CAISGRGKVAGMFF
TRBD1	16	TRBV9	CASSGFLTGEYCTIYF